These T cell receptor beta chains were read from a single sample in a study of identical twins. Via MiXCR, TCRdb re-called the 5' RACE reads, giving one row per CDR3 protein. The repertoire holds about 700,000 distinct CDR3 sequences, with around 8.6% as singletons. Separately, the same data were catalogued under a study of yellow fever vaccine responses in identical twins.

Sequenced: PBMCs. Every receptor here comes from a woman aged 18-29 years in good health. Both conserved end residues are part of each CDR3. D genes are given only for firm matches. A row's size may be missing; if present it is once, few, many or a size class.

J,D,size,V,CDR3,DNA
TRBJ2-2,.,.,TRBV7-6,CASTISPGGNTGELFF,TGTGCCAGCACCATCTCTCCCGGGGGGAACACCGGGGAGCTGTTTTTT
TRBJ2-7,TRBD2,.,TRBV3-1,CASSRSGLAPHEQYF,TGTGCCAGCAGCCGGAGTGGACTAGCTCCCCACGAGCAGTACTTC
TRBJ1-2,.,.,TRBV29-1,CSVEKRAGSGYGYTF,TGCAGCGTTGAAAAAAGGGCAGGGAGTGGTTATGGCTACACCTTC
TRBJ2-1,.,few,TRBV7-9,CASSSLPAGNEQFF,TGTGCCAGCAGCTCCCTCCCCGCGGGTAATGAGCAGTTCTTC
TRBJ2-7,TRBD2,.,TRBV7-2,CASSLSLSGGYEQYF,TGTGCCAGCAGCTTATCGCTTAGCGGGGGGTACGAGCAGTACTTC
TRBJ1-4,TRBD1,.,TRBV6-1,CASRPGQGNEKLFF,TGTGCCAGCCGGCCCGGACAGGGTAATGAAAAACTGTTTTTT
TRBJ2-5,.,few,TRBV5-1,CASSLAEGETQYF,TGCGCCAGCAGCTTGGCCGAAGGGGAGACCCAGTACTTC
TRBJ2-1,.,many,TRBV27,CASSLLANNEQFF,TGTGCCAGCAGTTTATTGGCGAACAATGAGCAGTTCTTC
TRBJ2-1,TRBD2,few,TRBV18,CASSPTGLAGGFGPRDEQFF,TGTGCCAGCTCACCTACGGGACTAGCGGGGGGATTCGGGCCCCGCGATGAGCAGTTCTTC
TRBJ2-7,.,.,TRBV20-1,CSASAGNSYEQYF,TGCAGTGCGTCGGCAGGCAATTCCTACGAGCAGTACTTC
TRBJ2-1,.,.,TRBV7-2,CASSNHDEQFF,TGTGCCAGCAGCAATCACGATGAGCAGTTCTTC
TRBJ2-1,.,few,TRBV29-1,CSVEDIKEQFF,TGCAGCGTTGAAGATATTAAGGAGCAGTTCTTC
TRBJ2-2,.,many,TRBV9,CASSVGGEPTGELFF,TGTGCCAGCAGCGTAGGCGGAGAACCCACCGGGGAGCTGTTTTTT
TRBJ1-1,.,.,TRBV24-1,CATRRGAGTEAFF,TGTGCCACCAGAAGGGGTGCGGGTACTGAAGCTTTCTTT
TRBJ2-7,.,few,TRBV24-1,CATSDVRGYEQYF,TGTGCCACCAGTGATGTCCGGGGATACGAGCAGTACTTC
TRBJ1-4,.,few,TRBV12-3/TRBV12-4,CASRDRPNEKLFF,TGTGCCAGCAGGGACAGACCTAATGAAAAACTGTTTTTT
TRBJ1-1,.,few,TRBV7-8,CASSLEMLGRTEAFF,TGTGCCAGCAGCTTAGAAATGCTAGGGAGAACTGAAGCTTTCTTT
TRBJ2-1,TRBD1,few,TRBV5-1,CASSLDSAGGEQFF,TGCGCCAGCAGCTTGGATTCCGCAGGGGGTGAGCAGTTCTTC
TRBJ2-2,TRBD2,many,TRBV29-1,CSVAGTSGTGELFF,TGCAGCGTTGCCGGGACTAGCGGCACCGGGGAGCTGTTTTTT
TRBJ2-2,TRBD2,.,TRBV20-1,CSARDLASGGLRTGELFF,TGCAGTGCTAGAGATCTGGCTAGCGGGGGGCTTAGGACCGGGGAGCTGTTTTTT
TRBJ2-5,.,.,TRBV9,CASSVVERGWQETQYF,TGTGCCAGCAGCGTAGTGGAAAGGGGTTGGCAAGAGACCCAGTACTTC
TRBJ2-5,.,.,TRBV24-1,CATSDLYQETQYF,TGTGCCACCAGTGACCTGTACCAAGAGACCCAGTACTTC
TRBJ2-2,.,few,TRBV3-1,CASSLNRVPGELFF,TGTGCCAGCAGCCTAAACCGGGTGCCCGGGGAGCTGTTTTTT
TRBJ2-2,.,.,TRBV6-5,CASSYHPFPGSGELFF,TGTGCCAGCAGTTACCATCCCTTCCCGGGCTCCGGGGAGCTGTTTTTT
TRBJ2-5,TRBD1,many,TRBV3-1,CASSEATGQETQYF,TGTGCCAGCAGCGAAGCGACAGGGCAGGAGACCCAGTACTTC
TRBJ1-2,.,few,TRBV19,CASTGGPNYGYTF,TGTGCCAGTACTGGGGGGCCGAACTATGGCTACACCTTC
TRBJ1-4,TRBD1,few,TRBV18,CASSPQGAANEKLFF,TGTGCCAGCTCACCCCAGGGGGCTGCTAATGAAAAACTGTTTTTT
TRBJ2-7,TRBD2,few,TRBV28,CASSFSIRAGVSYEQYF,TGTGCCAGCAGTTTTTCAATTAGGGCGGGAGTTTCCTACGAGCAGTACTTC
TRBJ2-5,TRBD1,many,TRBV5-1,CASSPMTGKGAETQYF,TGCGCCAGCAGCCCCATGACAGGGAAAGGCGCAGAGACCCAGTACTTC
TRBJ1-5,TRBD1,many,TRBV5-6,CASSFTGGADQPQHF,TGTGCCAGCAGCTTTACAGGGGGCGCGGATCAGCCCCAGCATTTT
TRBJ1-4,TRBD1,many,TRBV5-1,CASSPRRDRNEKLFF,TGCGCCAGCAGCCCCCGCCGGGACAGAAATGAAAAACTGTTTTTT
TRBJ2-3,TRBD2,.,TRBV6-7,CASRIRSGTSNTQYF,TGTGCCAGCAGGATCCGTTCCGGGACTAGCAATACGCAGTATTTT
TRBJ2-3,TRBD2,.,TRBV7-6,CASSLARGGLEDTQYF,TGTGCCAGCAGCTTAGCGCGGGGGGGCCTTGAAGATACGCAGTATTTT
TRBJ2-5,.,.,TRBV10-3,CAISPRDQETQYF,TGTGCCATCAGTCCCCGGGACCAAGAGACCCAGTACTTC
TRBJ2-7,.,few,TRBV9,CASSSDVALREQYF,TGTGCCAGCAGCTCAGATGTAGCTCTAAGGGAGCAGTACTTC
TRBJ2-1,.,.,TRBV6-2/TRBV6-3,CASSSRTRNNEQFF,TGTGCCAGCAGTTCTCGCACCCGGAACAATGAGCAGTTCTTC
TRBJ1-5,TRBD1,many,TRBV28,CASSSLGTGNQPQHF,TGTGCCAGCAGTTCCCTCGGGACAGGCAATCAGCCCCAGCATTTT
TRBJ2-1,.,few,TRBV11-2,CASSLVTGQSGEQFF,TGTGCCAGCAGCTTAGTGACGGGGCAGAGTGGTGAGCAGTTCTTC
TRBJ2-7,TRBD2,.,TRBV20-1,CSANPRGREGSYEQYF,TGCAGTGCGAATCCCCGGGGGCGGGAGGGATCCTACGAGCAGTACTTC
TRBJ2-7,.,.,TRBV20-1,CSARDRRTAGYEQYF,TGCAGTGCTAGAGATCGACGGACGGCGGGTTACGAGCAGTACTTC
TRBJ2-1,.,.,TRBV7-8,CASSLGIRGGEQFF,TGTGCCAGCAGCTTAGGTATCCGGGGTGGTGAGCAGTTCTTC
TRBJ2-1,TRBD2,.,TRBV7-8,CASSLPRGRIDEQFF,TGTGCCAGCAGCTTACCTCGCGGGAGAATAGATGAGCAGTTCTTC
TRBJ2-7,TRBD1,many,TRBV7-9,CASRPGTGAYEQYF,TGTGCCAGCAGACCCGGGACAGGGGCCTACGAGCAGTACTTC
TRBJ1-5,.,many,TRBV7-9,CASSLGGFGNQPQHF,TGTGCCAGCAGCTTAGGGGGTTTTGGCAATCAGCCCCAGCATTTT
TRBJ2-7,TRBD2,many,TRBV29-1,CSVWTSGGEQYF,TGCAGCGTTTGGACTAGCGGGGGCGAGCAGTACTTC
TRBJ2-7,.,.,TRBV5-6,CASSLFLQGVGEQYF,TGTGCCAGCAGCTTGTTCTTACAGGGTGTCGGCGAGCAGTACTTC
TRBJ2-1,.,few,TRBV4-3,CASSQGVNNEQFF,TGCGCCAGCAGCCAAGGGGTTAACAATGAGCAGTTCTTC
TRBJ2-3,TRBD2,.,TRBV27,CARKGRTSGTDTQYF,TGTGCCAGAAAGGGGCGGACTAGCGGGACAGATACGCAGTATTTT
TRBJ2-5,.,many,TRBV6-1,CASRNPTLAGETQYF,TGTGCCAGCAGGAACCCGACTTTGGCGGGAGAGACCCAGTACTTC
TRBJ1-2,.,few,TRBV6-2/TRBV6-3,CASSYSKGMSYTF,TGTGCCAGCAGTTACTCGAAGGGCATGAGCTACACCTTC
TRBJ2-1,.,.,TRBV29-1,CSAGLTTEQFF,TGCAGCGCCGGACTCACGACTGAGCAGTTCTTC